This T cell receptor (beta chain) was sequenced for a study of blood T cell repertoires in COVID-19. Assay used: immunoSEQ multiplex PCR; TCRdb lists only in-frame clones, some missing. The data show roughly 440,000 clones, 88% seen once. Trimming shortened V by 1 base and J by 6 bases, and 12 bases separated the two germline ends. This CDR3 spans 14 amino acids. The germline CDR1 and CDR2 sequences are SGHTA and FQGNSA. The sample taken for sequencing was peripheral blood. The chain combines TRBV7-2 with TRBJ1-2, with D maybe TRBD1 (5 bases). The sequence derives from a woman between 50 and 59 years old with COVID-19, enrolled during active disease. The CDR3 region has the DNA TGTGCCAGCAGCTTAGGGGGGAGGTCGGATGGCTACACCTTC. Translation gives CASSLGGRSDGYTF.